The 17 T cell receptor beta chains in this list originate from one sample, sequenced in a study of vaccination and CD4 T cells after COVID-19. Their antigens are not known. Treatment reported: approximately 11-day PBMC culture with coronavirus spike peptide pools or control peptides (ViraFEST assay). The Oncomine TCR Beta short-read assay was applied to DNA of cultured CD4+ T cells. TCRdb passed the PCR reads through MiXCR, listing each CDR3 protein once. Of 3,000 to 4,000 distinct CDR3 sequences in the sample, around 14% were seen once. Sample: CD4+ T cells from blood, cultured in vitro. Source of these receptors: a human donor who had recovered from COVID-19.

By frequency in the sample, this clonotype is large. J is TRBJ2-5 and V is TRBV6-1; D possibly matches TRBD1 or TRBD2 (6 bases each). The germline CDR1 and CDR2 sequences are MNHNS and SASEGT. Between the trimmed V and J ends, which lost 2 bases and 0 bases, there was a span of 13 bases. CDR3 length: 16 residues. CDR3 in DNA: TGTGCCAGCAGTGAAATCTACGGGGGCCACCAAGAGACCCAGTACTTC. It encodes CASSEIYGGHQETQYF.

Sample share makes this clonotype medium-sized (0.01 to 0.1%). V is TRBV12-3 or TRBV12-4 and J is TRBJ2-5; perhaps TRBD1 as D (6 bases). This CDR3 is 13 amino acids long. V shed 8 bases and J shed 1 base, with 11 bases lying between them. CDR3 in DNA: TGTGCCAGCTCAACAGGGTCCCAAGAGACCCAGTACTTC. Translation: CASSTGSQETQYF.

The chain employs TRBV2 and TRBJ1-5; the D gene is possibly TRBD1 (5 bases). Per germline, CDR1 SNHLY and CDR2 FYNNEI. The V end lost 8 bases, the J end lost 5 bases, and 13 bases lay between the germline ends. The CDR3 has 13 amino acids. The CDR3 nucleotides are TGTGCCAGCCGGGGGGTTCGGGATCAGCCCCAGCATTTT. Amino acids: CASRGVRDQPQHF.

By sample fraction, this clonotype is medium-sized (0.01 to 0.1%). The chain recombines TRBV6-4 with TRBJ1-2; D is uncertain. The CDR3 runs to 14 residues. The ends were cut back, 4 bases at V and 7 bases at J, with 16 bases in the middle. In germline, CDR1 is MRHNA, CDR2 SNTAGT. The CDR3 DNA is TGTGCCAGCAGTGCCTACCTTGTCGTCAGTGGCTACACCTTC. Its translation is CASSAYLVVSGYTF.

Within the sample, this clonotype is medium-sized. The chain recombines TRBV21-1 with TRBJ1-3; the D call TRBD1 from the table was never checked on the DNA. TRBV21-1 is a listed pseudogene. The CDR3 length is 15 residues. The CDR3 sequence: CASRQPTVSGNTIYF. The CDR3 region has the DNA TGTGCCAGCAGACAGCCGACAGTCTCTGGAAACACCATATATTTT.

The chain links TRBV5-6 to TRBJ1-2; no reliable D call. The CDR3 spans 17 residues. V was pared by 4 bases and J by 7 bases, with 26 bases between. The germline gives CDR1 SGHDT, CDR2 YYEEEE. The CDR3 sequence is CASSPAGKNRLSGGYTF. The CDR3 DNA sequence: TGTGCCAGCAGCCCAGCTGGGAAGAATAGACTGAGTGGTGGCTACACCTTC.

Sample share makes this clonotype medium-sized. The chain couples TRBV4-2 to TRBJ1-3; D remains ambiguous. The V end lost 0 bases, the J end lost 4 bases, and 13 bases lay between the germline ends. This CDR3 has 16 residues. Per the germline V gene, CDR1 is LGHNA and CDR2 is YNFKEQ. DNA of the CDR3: TGTGCCAGCAGCCAAGATCTTAGCCCCCCAGGAAACACCATATATTTT. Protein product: CASSQDLSPPGNTIYF.

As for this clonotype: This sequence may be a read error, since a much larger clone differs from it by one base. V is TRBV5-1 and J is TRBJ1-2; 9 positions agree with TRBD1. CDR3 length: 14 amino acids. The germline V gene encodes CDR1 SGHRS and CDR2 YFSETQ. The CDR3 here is CASSLGDRAGGDTF. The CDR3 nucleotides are TGCGCCAGCAGCTTGGGGGACAGGGCCGGTGGCGACACCTTC.

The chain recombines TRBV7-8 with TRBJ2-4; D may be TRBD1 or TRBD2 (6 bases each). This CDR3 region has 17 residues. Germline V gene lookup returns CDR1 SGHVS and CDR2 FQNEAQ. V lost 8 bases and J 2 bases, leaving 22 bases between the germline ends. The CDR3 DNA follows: TGTGCCAGCGGCTCACCGGAGGGGGGCCGGTCCAAAAACATTCAGTACTTC. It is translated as CASGSPEGGRSKNIQYF.

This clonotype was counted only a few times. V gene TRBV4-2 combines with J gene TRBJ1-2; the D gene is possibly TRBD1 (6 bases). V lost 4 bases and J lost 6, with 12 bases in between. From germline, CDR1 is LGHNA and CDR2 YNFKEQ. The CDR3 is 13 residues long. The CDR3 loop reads CASSRSGGDGYTF. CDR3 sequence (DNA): TGTGCCAGCAGCCGGTCCGGGGGCGATGGCTACACCTTC.

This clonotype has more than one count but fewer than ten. In nucleotides, the CDR3 is TGTGCCAGCAGCTTGCACAGGGATGTAACTGAAGCTTTCTTT. Its translation: CASSLHRDVTEAFF. The chain links TRBV11-2 to TRBJ1-1; possible D gene TRBD1, 6 bases. V lost 3 bases and J 5 bases, leaving 13 bases between the germline ends. This CDR3 is built from 14 residues. Per germline, CDR1 SGHAT and CDR2 FQNNGV. The full variable domain, with the rest looked up from reference TRBV11-2 and TRBJ1-1, is EAGVAQSPRYKIIEKRQSVAFWCNPISGHATLYWYQQILGQGPKLLIQFQNNGVVDDSQLPKDRFSAERLKGVDSTLKIQPAKLEDSAVYLCASSLHRDVTEAFFGQGTRLTVV.

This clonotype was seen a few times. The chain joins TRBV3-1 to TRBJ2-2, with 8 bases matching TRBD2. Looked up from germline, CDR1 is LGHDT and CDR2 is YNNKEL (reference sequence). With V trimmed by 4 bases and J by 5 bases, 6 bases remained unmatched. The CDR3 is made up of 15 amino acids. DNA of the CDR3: TGTGCCAGCAGCCTCGGGGGGGCTAGGACCGGGGAGCTGTTTTTT. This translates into CASSLGGARTGELFF.

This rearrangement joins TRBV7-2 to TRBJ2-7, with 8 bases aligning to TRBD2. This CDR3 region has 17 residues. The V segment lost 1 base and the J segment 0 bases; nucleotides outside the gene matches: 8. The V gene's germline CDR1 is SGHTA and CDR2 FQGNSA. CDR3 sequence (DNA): TGTGCCAGCAGCTTAGATTCGGCGGGGGGCAACTCCTACGAGCAGTACTTC. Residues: CASSLDSAGGNSYEQYF.

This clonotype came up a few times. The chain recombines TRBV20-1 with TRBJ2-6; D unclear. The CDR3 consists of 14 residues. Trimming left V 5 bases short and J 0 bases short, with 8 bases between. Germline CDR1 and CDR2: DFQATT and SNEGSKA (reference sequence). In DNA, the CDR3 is TGCAGTGCTGCACAGTCCTCTGGGGCCAACGTCCTGACTTTC. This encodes CSAAQSSGANVLTF.

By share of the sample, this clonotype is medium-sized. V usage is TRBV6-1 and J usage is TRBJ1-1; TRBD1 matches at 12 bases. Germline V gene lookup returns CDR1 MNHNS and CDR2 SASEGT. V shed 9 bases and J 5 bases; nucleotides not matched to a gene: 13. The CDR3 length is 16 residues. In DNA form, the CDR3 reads TGTGCCAGTAAGCGGGACAGGGGGCGGTCCGATACTGAAGCTTTCTTT. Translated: CASKRDRGRSDTEAFF.

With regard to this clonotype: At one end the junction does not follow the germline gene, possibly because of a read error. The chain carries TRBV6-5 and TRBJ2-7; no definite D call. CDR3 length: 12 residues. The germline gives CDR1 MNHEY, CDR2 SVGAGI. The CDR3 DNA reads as TGTGCCAACAGTTTCGCTGGTTACGAGCAGTACTTC. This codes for CANSFAGYEQYF.

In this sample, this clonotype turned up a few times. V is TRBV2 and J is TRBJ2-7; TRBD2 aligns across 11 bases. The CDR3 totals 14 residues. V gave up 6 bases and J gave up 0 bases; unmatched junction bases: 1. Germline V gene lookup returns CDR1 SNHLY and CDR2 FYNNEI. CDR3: CASRGTSGSYEQYF. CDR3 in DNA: TGTGCCAGCAGGGGGACTAGCGGCTCCTACGAGCAGTACTTC.